The rows below give T cell receptor beta chains drawn from one sample of a study of siplizumab effects on memory and regulatory T cells. These receptors have no identified antigens. Sequenced by immunoSEQ multiplex PCR; TCRdb stores in-frame clones only, minus some. The sample lists approximately 15,000 clones; 35% to 45% were seen once. Specimen: CFSE-low (dividing) CD4+ T cells sorted from an allogeneic mixed lymphocyte reaction. These receptor sequences come from a human donor in good health; the cells came from an allogeneic mixed lymphocyte reaction. Some clones in this sample may be carry-over from other donors' samples. Both conserved end residues are part of each CDR3. D genes are given only for firm matches. The size field is filled for only some rows; it gives once, few, many or a size class.

abundance: NA; d_gene: TRBD1; v_gene: TRBV2; j_gene: TRBJ1-6; CDR3nt: TGTGCCAGCAGAGAGACAGGGACAAGTAATTCACCCCTCCACTTT; CDR3aa: CASRETGTSNSPLHF
abundance: few; d_gene: TRBD1; v_gene: TRBV7-9; j_gene: TRBJ2-7; CDR3nt: TGTGCCAGCAGCTTACGAGGTGGGACAGGGGTTAGCGAGCAGTACTTC; CDR3aa: CASSLRGGTGVSEQYF
abundance: NA; d_gene: TRBD2; v_gene: TRBV7-9; j_gene: TRBJ2-1; CDR3nt: TGTGCCAGCAGCTTCGACGCGGGAGGGTACAATGAGCAGTTCTTC; CDR3aa: CASSFDAGGYNEQFF
abundance: NA; d_gene: TRBD1; v_gene: TRBV6-5; j_gene: TRBJ2-7; CDR3nt: TGTGCCAGCAGTGGGGTTCAGGGGGCTGCGGGGGAGCAGTACTTC; CDR3aa: CASSGVQGAAGEQYF
abundance: NA; d_gene: NA; v_gene: TRBV19; j_gene: TRBJ1-1; CDR3nt: TGTGCCAGTCGTAGGGCGGCGAACACTGCAGCTTTCTTT; CDR3aa: CASRRAANTAAFF
abundance: few; d_gene: TRBD2; v_gene: TRBV6-1; j_gene: TRBJ2-7; CDR3nt: TGTGCCAGCAGTGATCAGCGGGGGCCCTACGAGCAGTACTTC; CDR3aa: CASSDQRGPYEQYF
abundance: few; d_gene: TRBD1; v_gene: TRBV27; j_gene: TRBJ2-7; CDR3nt: TGTGCCAGCGGACTTGACAGGGGGCTCTACGAGCAGTACTTC; CDR3aa: CASGLDRGLYEQYF
abundance: few; d_gene: NA; v_gene: TRBV7-2; j_gene: TRBJ2-2; CDR3nt: TGTGCCAGCAGCTCCCGAGGAACGAACACCGGGGAGCTGTTTTTT; CDR3aa: CASSSRGTNTGELFF
abundance: medium-sized; d_gene: NA; v_gene: TRBV11-2; j_gene: TRBJ1-3; CDR3nt: TGTGCCAGCAGCTTAGAGCCGGGTAGGGGCTCTGGAAACACCATATATTTT; CDR3aa: CASSLEPGRGSGNTIYF
abundance: NA; d_gene: NA; v_gene: TRBV4-2; j_gene: TRBJ2-3; CDR3nt: TGTGCCAGCAGCCCCGGACCCTATAGCACAGATACGCAGTATTTT; CDR3aa: CASSPGPYSTDTQYF
abundance: few; d_gene: NA; v_gene: TRBV29-1; j_gene: TRBJ2-3; CDR3nt: TGCAGCGTTGAAGAACGGCCCGGAGGTACGCAGTATTTT; CDR3aa: CSVEERPGGTQYF
abundance: few; d_gene: NA; v_gene: TRBV11-2; j_gene: TRBJ1-2; CDR3nt: TGTGCCAGCAGCTTGGCCACAATCGGACGCTCCTCGGGCTACACCTTC; CDR3aa: CASSLATIGRSSGYTF
abundance: NA; d_gene: NA; v_gene: TRBV5-1; j_gene: TRBJ2-7; CDR3nt: TGCGCCAGCAGCTTCAACGCCGGTGTTAGTCCGAGGTACGAGCAGTACTTC; CDR3aa: CASSFNAGVSPRYEQYF
abundance: many; d_gene: TRBD1; v_gene: TRBV5-8; j_gene: TRBJ2-3; CDR3nt: TGTGCCAGCAGCTTCGGGACAGGGGGCGTAGGCTTGAGGCCGCAGTATTTT; CDR3aa: CASSFGTGGVGLRPQYF
abundance: once; d_gene: NA; v_gene: TRBV4-1; j_gene: TRBJ2-7; CDR3nt: TGCGCCAGCAGTCCAGTCGGACAAGCCTACGAGCAGTACTTC; CDR3aa: CASSPVGQAYEQYF
abundance: medium-sized; d_gene: NA; v_gene: TRBV5-1; j_gene: TRBJ2-2; CDR3nt: TGCGCCAGCAGCTTGCTCTCAGGGTTGGACACCGGGGAGCTGTTTTTT; CDR3aa: CASSLLSGLDTGELFF
abundance: NA; d_gene: TRBD2; v_gene: TRBV9; j_gene: TRBJ2-1; CDR3nt: TGTGCCAGCAGCGCCGGACTAGCGGGGGCCAATGAGCAGTTCTTC; CDR3aa: CASSAGLAGANEQFF
abundance: many; d_gene: NA; v_gene: TRBV7-8; j_gene: TRBJ2-3; CDR3nt: TGTGCCAGCAGCGTAGGGCCCTGGGCTGATACGCAGTATTTT; CDR3aa: CASSVGPWADTQYF
abundance: medium-sized; d_gene: TRBD1; v_gene: TRBV6-5; j_gene: TRBJ2-5; CDR3nt: TGTGCCAGCAGTTACTCGGGACAGCAAGAGACCCAGTACTTC; CDR3aa: CASSYSGQQETQYF
abundance: NA; d_gene: NA; v_gene: TRBV2; j_gene: TRBJ1-1; CDR3nt: TGTGCCAGCAGCGAAGCAGGTTCCGCAGCTTTCTTT; CDR3aa: CASSEAGSAAFF
abundance: medium-sized; d_gene: TRBD2; v_gene: TRBV6-6; j_gene: TRBJ2-7; CDR3nt: TGTGCCAGCAGTCAAACCTGGACTAGCCCCGCCTACGAGCAGTACTTC; CDR3aa: CASSQTWTSPAYEQYF
abundance: NA; d_gene: TRBD2; v_gene: TRBV10-1; j_gene: TRBJ2-3; CDR3nt: TGCGCCAGCAGCTCCGGACTAGCGTACCCTAGCACAGATACGCAGTATTTT; CDR3aa: CASSSGLAYPSTDTQYF
abundance: NA; d_gene: NA; v_gene: TRBV11-2; j_gene: TRBJ1-3; CDR3nt: TGTGCCAGCAGCCGGGGGTTCTCTGGAAACACCATATATTTT; CDR3aa: CASSRGFSGNTIYF
abundance: NA; d_gene: NA; v_gene: TRBV6-5; j_gene: TRBJ2-4; CDR3nt: TGTGCCAGCAGTTACTCGGGCGGGGAGGACATTCAGTACTTC; CDR3aa: CASSYSGGEDIQYF
abundance: NA; d_gene: NA; v_gene: TRBV7-9; j_gene: TRBJ1-6; CDR3nt: TGTGCCAGCAGACCATCAGGGAATTCACCCCTCCACTTT; CDR3aa: CASRPSGNSPLHF
abundance: NA; d_gene: NA; v_gene: TRBV9; j_gene: TRBJ2-7; CDR3nt: TGTGCCAGCAGCGTAGGTGGTAGCGGTGCCTCCTACGAGCAGTACTTC; CDR3aa: CASSVGGSGASYEQYF
abundance: NA; d_gene: NA; v_gene: TRBV10-3; j_gene: TRBJ1-2; CDR3nt: TGTGCCAGCAGTTACTCCACAGGTTTTTCTGGCTACACCTTC; CDR3aa: CASSYSTGFSGYTF
abundance: few; d_gene: TRBD1; v_gene: TRBV19; j_gene: TRBJ2-7; CDR3nt: TGTGCCAGTAGTAGGGGACAGGTTGGCTACGAGCAGTACTTC; CDR3aa: CASSRGQVGYEQYF
abundance: NA; d_gene: NA; v_gene: TRBV28; j_gene: TRBJ1-5; CDR3nt: TGTGCCAGCAGTTTAAGGCAGCCCAATCAGCCCCAGCATTTT; CDR3aa: CASSLRQPNQPQHF
abundance: many; d_gene: NA; v_gene: TRBV11-2; j_gene: TRBJ1-1; CDR3nt: TGTGCCAGCAGGAGGGACCTCTCGAACACTGAAGCTTTCTTT; CDR3aa: CASRRDLSNTEAFF
abundance: NA; d_gene: NA; v_gene: TRBV7-9; j_gene: TRBJ2-5; CDR3nt: TGTGCCAGCAGCTTAGGACAGGATCAAGAGACCCAGTACTTC; CDR3aa: CASSLGQDQETQYF
abundance: NA; d_gene: NA; v_gene: TRBV28; j_gene: TRBJ2-1; CDR3nt: TGTGCCAGCAGTTTAAAGGGGTCCTTCTACAATGAGCAGTTCTTC; CDR3aa: CASSLKGSFYNEQFF
abundance: NA; d_gene: TRBD2; v_gene: TRBV9; j_gene: TRBJ2-1; CDR3nt: TGTGCCAGCAGCGTAAGCTTTTCCCCTCTAGCGGGAGGGCCGGTCTATGAGCAGTTCTTC; CDR3aa: CASSVSFSPLAGGPVYEQFF
abundance: NA; d_gene: TRBD1; v_gene: TRBV2; j_gene: TRBJ1-5; CDR3nt: TGTGCCAGCAGTGCCGGACAGGGAGCCCAGCCCCAGCATTTT; CDR3aa: CASSAGQGAQPQHF
abundance: medium-sized; d_gene: TRBD1; v_gene: TRBV11-2; j_gene: TRBJ2-7; CDR3nt: TGTGCCAGCAGCTCCGGGACAGGGAATTATTACGAGCAGTACTTC; CDR3aa: CASSSGTGNYYEQYF
abundance: NA; d_gene: TRBD1; v_gene: TRBV7-8; j_gene: TRBJ1-5; CDR3nt: TGTGCCAGCAGCTCATCCGACAGGGGCCTCCCCCAGCATTTT; CDR3aa: CASSSSDRGLPQHF
abundance: NA; d_gene: NA; v_gene: TRBV7-9; j_gene: TRBJ2-3; CDR3nt: TGTGCCAGCCTGACTAGAATCACAGATACGCAGTATTTT; CDR3aa: CASLTRITDTQYF
abundance: NA; d_gene: TRBD1; v_gene: TRBV2; j_gene: TRBJ2-6; CDR3nt: TGTGCCAGCAGCGACAGGGGGCTTGGGGCCAACGTCCTGACTTTC; CDR3aa: CASSDRGLGANVLTF
abundance: NA; d_gene: TRBD2; v_gene: TRBV5-6; j_gene: TRBJ2-7; CDR3nt: TGTGCCAGCAGCCCTTGGGCTAGCGGGAGGAGGGAGCAGTACTTC; CDR3aa: CASSPWASGRREQYF
abundance: few; d_gene: NA; v_gene: TRBV7-8; j_gene: TRBJ2-7; CDR3nt: TGTGCCAGCAGCTTTGGACTTATCATGGGTTCCTACGAGCAGTACTTC; CDR3aa: CASSFGLIMGSYEQYF
abundance: NA; d_gene: TRBD2; v_gene: TRBV2; j_gene: TRBJ2-1; CDR3nt: TGTGCCAGCAGCGGACGGACTAGCGGGAAGGAGGAGCAGTTCTTC; CDR3aa: CASSGRTSGKEEQFF
abundance: NA; d_gene: NA; v_gene: TRBV6-5; j_gene: TRBJ1-5; CDR3nt: TGTGCCAGCAGTCCGCAGGGGAATCAGCCCCAGCATTTT; CDR3aa: CASSPQGNQPQHF
abundance: once; d_gene: NA; v_gene: TRBV15; j_gene: TRBJ1-5; CDR3nt: TGTGCCACCAGCGGAGATCCGGGCCAGCCCCAGCATTTT; CDR3aa: CATSGDPGQPQHF
abundance: NA; d_gene: TRBD1; v_gene: TRBV2; j_gene: TRBJ1-1; CDR3nt: TGTGCCCATTACCGGGACAGCCTGATGCTGGACACTGAAGCTTTCTTT; CDR3aa: CAHYRDSLMLDTEAFF
abundance: NA; d_gene: TRBD2; v_gene: TRBV27; j_gene: TRBJ2-5; CDR3nt: TGTGCCAGCAGTCCGAGGGGAGGGACAGAGACCCAGTACTTC; CDR3aa: CASSPRGGTETQYF
abundance: few; d_gene: NA; v_gene: TRBV18; j_gene: TRBJ1-4; CDR3nt: TGTGCCAGCTCACCGCCGGATGCAACTAATGAAAAACTGTTTTTT; CDR3aa: CASSPPDATNEKLFF
abundance: many; d_gene: NA; v_gene: TRBV7-2; j_gene: TRBJ2-1; CDR3nt: TGTGCCAGCAGCTTAGACGGGAGTTCCTACAATGAGCAGTTCTTC; CDR3aa: CASSLDGSSYNEQFF
abundance: NA; d_gene: TRBD1; v_gene: TRBV19; j_gene: TRBJ1-5; CDR3nt: TGTGCCAGTAGTTTGGGACAGTATAGCAATCAGCCCCAGCATTTT; CDR3aa: CASSLGQYSNQPQHF
abundance: medium-sized; d_gene: NA; v_gene: TRBV6-5; j_gene: TRBJ2-7; CDR3nt: TGTGCCAGCAGCCCCGGGACAACCTCCTACGAGCAGTACTTC; CDR3aa: CASSPGTTSYEQYF
abundance: NA; d_gene: NA; v_gene: TRBV6-1; j_gene: TRBJ2-3; CDR3nt: TGTGCCAGCAGTGAAAGGGGACACTCCACAGATACGCAGTATTTT; CDR3aa: CASSERGHSTDTQYF
abundance: NA; d_gene: NA; v_gene: TRBV15; j_gene: TRBJ2-7; CDR3nt: TGTGCCACCAGCAGAGACGGCTACGAGCAGTACTTC; CDR3aa: CATSRDGYEQYF
abundance: medium-sized; d_gene: TRBD1; v_gene: TRBV2; j_gene: TRBJ1-1; CDR3nt: TGTGCCAGCAGACGGGACAGGGTCACTGAAGCTTTCTTT; CDR3aa: CASRRDRVTEAFF
abundance: few; d_gene: TRBD2; v_gene: TRBV2; j_gene: TRBJ2-1; CDR3nt: TGTGCCAGCAGAACTAGCGTCCCCTACAATGAGCAGTTCTTC; CDR3aa: CASRTSVPYNEQFF